Sequencing of this T cell receptor beta chain was carried out in a study of shared T cell receptors in the human thymus. CDR3 size: 15 residues. Trimming at V came to 1 base and at J to 3 bases, leaving 3 bases not matched to a gene. Germline V gene lookup returns CDR1 SGHTA and CDR2 FQGNSA. TCRdb's table, derived via immunoSEQ multiplex PCR, lists solely in-frame clones and lacks some. The repertoire holds some 400,000 clones, around 93% seen once, with approximately 0.02% in the top ten. The specimen sequenced was thymocytes. This TCR derives from a human donor. This chain joins TRBV7-2 and TRBJ2-7; 10 nucleotides align to TRBD2. CDR3 residues: CASSLEASGSYEQYF. CDR3 bases: TGTGCCAGCAGCTTAGAGGCTAGCGGGAGCTACGAGCAGTACTTC. The full variable domain, with the rest looked up from reference TRBV7-2 and TRBJ2-7, is GAGVSQSPSNKVTEKGKDVELRCDPISGHTALYWYRQSLGQGLEFLIYFQGNSAPDKSGLPSDRFSAERTGGSVSTLTIQRTQQEDSAVYLCASSLEASGSYEQYFGPGTRLTVT.